This section outlines one TCR beta chain sequence together with its context. This sample is drawn from a study of blood T cells in healthy people across ages. The CDR3 is 17 residues long. Trimming at V came to 5 bases and at J to 0 bases, leaving 8 bases not matched to a gene. Per the germline V gene, CDR1 is LNHNV and CDR2 is YYDKDF (reference sequence). Primed by a sample-barcoded 5' primer and a J-beta primer mix, a second PCR proceeded for roughly 7 to 11 cycles. TCRdb used MiXCR to reprocess the 5' RACE reads, holding one entry per CDR3 protein. The table has 650,000 to 800,000 distinct CDR3 sequences, about 50% seen once; the top ten hold approximately 15%.

Material for sequencing was blood. The chain recombines TRBV15 with TRBJ1-1; the match to TRBD1 covers 11 bases. The TCR was taken from a woman over 75 in good health. The DNA of the CDR3 is TGTGCCACCAGCGCCTCCGGGACAGGGGGAGTGAACACTGAAGCTTTCTTT. Its protein product is CATSASGTGGVNTEAFF.